This TCR beta chain comes out of a study of CD8 T cells in ankylosing spondylitis (dated by TCRdb to about 2017). Concerning the study at large: T cell receptor beta repertoires were profiled in healthy donors and ankylosing spondylitis patients so that disease-linked TCR variants could be found. In total, the full study cohort was made up of 95 to 110 healthy donors and 20 to 25 ankylosing spondylitis patients. Peripheral blood was sampled, and synovial fluid was additionally collected from ankylosing spondylitis patients.

Broad study findings and their caveats: The disease-linked clones were reported as significantly enriched in matched synovial fluid samples from ankylosing spondylitis patients. The disease-linked clones showed a CD8+ phenotype and occurred at relatively low frequencies in peripheral blood. Some motif variants were previously reported in synovial fluid and blood of reactive arthritis patients, suggesting common disease-initiation mechanisms. Blood from ankylosing spondylitis patients appeared to be characterized by a TCR beta motif composed of roughly eight highly homologous amino acid variants.

The instrument was an Illumina HiSeq 2500. Quantitative 5'-RACE with molecular barcodes was the method used to prepare the TCR beta libraries. The published analysis was carried out like this. A new computational method, built on a probabilistic model of VDJ rearrangement, was used to identify disease-linked TCR variants. Clones were called with MiXCR by TCRdb after fastp trimmed the public reads at Q25, and only in-frame beta chains were retained. Here each entry gathers all rows of one CDR3 protein and keeps the most common genes and DNA. In this record, the V and J calls reflect TCRdb's handling and not the investigators' own analysis. The table for this sample lists 400,000 or so distinct CDR3 sequences; 26% of them were counted only once. The top ten hold about 0.92% of the sample. In its sample, this clonotype was seen a few times. No antigen is known for it. Base qualities were left out, and no much larger clone turns up one base away.

The clonotype originates from a male donor with ankylosing spondylitis. The sequenced sample consisted of blood, either unsorted or a sorted T cell fraction (not recorded which).

The encoded CDR3 is CASTQTGTSGRDTQYF. The sequence in DNA is TGTGCCAGCACCCAGACCGGGACTAGCGGGAGAGATACGCAGTATTTT. This chain is built from TRBV7-2 and TRBJ2-3, with 14 central nucleotides matching TRBD2. The germline V gene sets CDR1 to SGHTA and CDR2 to FQGNSA. V has 7 bases trimmed and J has 5 bases trimmed; junction bases matching no gene number 8. The CDR3 contains 16 residues, cysteine and phenylalanine counted. Of the read, only the CDR3 DNA is kept; its 48 bases are in frame from base 1.